These 19 T cell receptor beta chains originate from one sample sequenced in a study of T cell repertoires in aging, cancer and after chemotherapy. Multiplex touch-down PCR with TRB-A/B primers amplified rearranged V-D-J TRB sequences. TCRdb independently ran MiXCR on the multiplex PCR reads; one entry per CDR3 protein. The sample lists 1,500 to 2,000 distinct CDR3 sequences, 20% to 25% occurring once. TCR beta rearrangements were amplified from peripheral blood genomic DNA. The sequencing sample was made of blood. The receptors shown here come from a human donor with a blood cancer.

This clonotype was seen a single time. The chain has TRBV18 and TRBJ2-5; 9 bases map to TRBD1. Unmatched junction bases numbered 8, after V lost 5 bases and J lost 1 base. Germline loops: CDR1 KGHSH, CDR2 LQKENI. This CDR3 contains 16 residues. The CDR3 reads CASSGSGTGLQETQYF. In nucleotides, the CDR3 is TGTGCCAGCTCAGGATCCGGGACAGGGCTCCAAGAGACCCAGTACTTC. The whole variable domain, remainder taken from reference TRBV18 and TRBJ2-5, is NAGVMQNPRHLVRRRGQEARLRCSPMKGHSHVYWYRQLPEEGLKFMVYLQKENIIDESGMPKERFSAEFPKEGPSILRIQQVVRGDSAAYFCASSGSGTGLQETQYFGPGTRLLVL.

CDR3 sequence: CASSPPPRAPSRKQYF. The DNA for the CDR3 is TGTGCCAGCAGCCCCCCCCCCCGGGCACCCTCACGTAAGCAGTACTTC. This chain links TRBV11-2 with TRBJ2-7; D is unclear. Germline loops: CDR1 SGHAT, CDR2 FQNNGV. V was trimmed by 5 bases and J by 8 bases, leaving 25 bases between them. The CDR3 has 16 residues.

This clonotype is large (0.1 to 1%) by share. The rearrangement links TRBV19 to TRBJ2-1, with TRBD1 matching 8 bases. Trimming at V came to 7 bases and at J to 7 bases, leaving 6 bases not matched to a gene. Germline CDR1 LNHDA, CDR2 SQIVND (reference sequence). This CDR3 comprises 13 residues. The CDR3 coding sequence is TGTGCCAGTACCGACAGGGGCATAAATGAGCAGTTCTTC. It codes for CASTDRGINEQFF.

This rearrangement joins TRBV6-2 or TRBV6-3 to TRBJ2-1; 10 bases are a match to TRBD1. The V segment lost 0 bases and the J segment 7 bases; nucleotides outside the gene matches: 3. Germline lookup yields CDR1 MNHEY and CDR2 SVGEGT. The CDR3 consists of 15 residues. The CDR3 region is CASSYSRQGANEQFF. CDR3 DNA sequence: TGTGCCAGCAGTTACTCGAGACAGGGGGCAAATGAGCAGTTCTTC.

The V call is TRBV19, the J call TRBJ2-1; 8 bases match TRBD2. The CDR3 is 14 residues long. CDR1 and CDR2 (germline): LNHDA, SQIVND (reference sequence). With V trimmed by 6 bases and J by 6 bases, 7 bases remained unmatched. The CDR3: CASRTGGAGNEQFF. The CDR3 nucleotides are TGTGCCAGTAGGACCGGGGGGGCAGGCAATGAGCAGTTCTTC. The complete variable domain, with remaining parts taken from reference TRBV19 and TRBJ2-1, reads DGGITQSPKYLFRKEGQNVTLSCEQNLNHDAMYWYRQDPGQGLRLIYYSQIVNDFQKGDIAEGYSVSREKKESFPLTVTSAQKNPTAFYLCASRTGGAGNEQFFGPGTRLTVL.

Of note for this clonotype: No conserved phenylalanine or tryptophan is present at the end of the CDR3, so a read error is the likely explanation. This sequence joins TRBV19 and TRBJ2-1; 10 bases match TRBD2. The CDR3 spans 14 residues. Germline V gives CDR1 LNHDA, CDR2 SQIVND (reference sequence). V was pared by 7 bases and J by 6 bases, with 6 bases of the junction left unmatched. The CDR3, as DNA: TGTGCCAGTAATCCTAGCGGGAGCCTCAATGAGCAGTTCTCC. Its translation: CASNPSGSLNEQFS.

CDR3 sequence (DNA): TGTGCCAGCAGTGCTGACAGATACACCGGGGAGCTGTTTTTT. Translation gives CASSADRYTGELFF. The chain joins TRBV6-1 to TRBJ2-2, with TRBD1 as a possible D gene (5 bases). Looked up from germline, CDR1 is MNHNS and CDR2 is SASEGT. With 4 bases removed from V and 3 bases from J, the gap between germline ends came to 9 bases. This CDR3 contains 14 residues.

The chain carries TRBV20-1 and TRBJ1-1; 10 bases line up with TRBD1. The CDR3 is 15 residues long. V lost 6 bases to trimming and J lost 0 bases; unmatched junction nucleotides: 7. Germline CDR1 reads DFQATT; CDR2 reads SNEGSKA (reference sequence). In DNA, the CDR3 is TGCAGTGCCCATGGGACAGGGGCTATGAACACTGAAGCTTTCTTT. As protein: CSAHGTGAMNTEAFF.

This clonotype is large in the sample. The CDR3 loop is CASSRGSEAFF. In DNA form, the CDR3 reads TGTGCCAGTAGTAGGGGGTCAGAAGCTTTCTTT. The rearrangement uses TRBV19 and TRBJ1-1; perhaps TRBD1 as D (5 bases). V was trimmed by 4 bases and J by 8 bases, leaving 8 bases between them. This CDR3 spans 11 amino acids. CDR1 is LNHDA, CDR2 SQIVND, per germline (reference sequence). The full variable domain, rest sourced from reference TRBV19 and TRBJ1-1, is DGGITQSPKYLFRKEGQNVTLSCEQNLNHDAMYWYRQDPGQGLRLIYYSQIVNDFQKGDIAEGYSVSREKKESFPLTVTSAQKNPTAFYLCASSRGSEAFFGQGTRLTVV.

The chain carries TRBV28 and TRBJ2-2, with 8 bases fitting TRBD1. Germline V gene sequence: CDR1 MDHEN, CDR2 SYDVKM. The CDR3 consists of 16 residues. V lost 10 bases, J lost 1 base, and 11 bases stayed unmatched. DNA for the CDR3: TGTGCCACCGACAACCTCGGACAGGGGAACACCGGGGAGCTGTTTTTT. This encodes CATDNLGQGNTGELFF.

This clonotype rates as large. The chain is built from TRBV30 and TRBJ1-6; 8 nucleotides match TRBD1. Germline-derived CDR1 and CDR2 are GTSNPN and SVGIG (reference sequence). V lost 3 bases to trimming and J lost 9 bases; unmatched junction nucleotides: 4. The CDR3 spans 13 residues. CDR3 sequence reads: CAWRDRDGSPLHF. CDR3 DNA: TGTGCCTGGAGGGACAGGGATGGTTCACCCCTCCACTTT. The whole variable domain, remainder taken from reference TRBV30 and TRBJ1-6, is SQTIHQWPATLVQPVGSPLSLECTVEGTSNPNLYWYRQAAGRGLQLLFYSVGIGQISSEVPQNLSASRPQDRQFILSSKKLLLSDSGFYLCAWRDRDGSPLHFGNGTRLTVT.

This clonotype is deemed medium-sized. The V and J genes are TRBV6-6 and TRBJ2-7; the D is unclear. CDR1 and CDR2 from the germline V gene are MNHNY and SVGAGI (reference sequence). The V gene lost 8 bases and the J gene lost 1 base, with 9 bases spanning the gap. This CDR3 is built from 12 residues. This CDR3 reads CASCTRSYEQYF. CDR3 bases: TGTGCCAGCTGCACACGATCCTACGAGCAGTACTTC.

Relative to its sample, this clonotype is medium-sized (0.01 to 0.1%). The chain links TRBV19 to TRBJ1-2; TRBD1 is a possible D gene (5 bases). With 5 bases removed from V and 1 base from J, the gap between germline ends came to 8 bases. Germline CDR1 is LNHDA and CDR2 is SQIVND (reference sequence). The CDR3 sequence is 13 residues long. CDR3 region: CASSRTLNYGYTF. DNA for the CDR3: TGTGCCAGTAGTCGGACACTTAACTATGGCTACACCTTC.

This clonotype is deemed medium-sized. The chain carries TRBV5-5 and TRBJ1-3; D is uncertain. The CDR3 has 18 amino acids. Trimming stripped 0 bases from V and 0 bases from J, with 16 bases between. Per the germline V gene, CDR1 is SGHKS and CDR2 is YYEKEE (reference sequence). The CDR3 nucleotides are TGTGCCAGCAGCTTGGAAGGGCCCATGTTCATCTCTGGAAACACCATATATTTT. This encodes CASSLEGPMFISGNTIYF.

This clonotype was counted between two and nine times. The rearrangement uses TRBV28 and TRBJ1-4; a possible D gene is TRBD1 (5 bases). The CDR3 sequence is 15 residues long. Trimming shortened V by 5 bases and J by 13 bases, and 23 bases separated the two germline ends. Germline V gene sequence: CDR1 MDHEN, CDR2 SYDVKM. The CDR3 here is CASSPPRDSRGGLFF. In DNA form, the CDR3 reads TGTGCCAGCAGTCCCCCTCGAGACAGCCGAGGCGGACTGTTTTTT.

This clonotype is deemed large. The rearrangement uses TRBV6-1 and TRBJ2-2; either TRBD1 or TRBD2 may fit D (6 bases each). Per germline, CDR1 MNHNS and CDR2 SASEGT. Trimming stripped 2 bases from V and 6 bases from J, with 16 bases between. CDR3 size: 16 residues. CDR3 protein: CASSEPGAARSGELFF. The CDR3 nucleotides read TGTGCCAGCAGTGAACCGGGGGCCGCTAGGTCCGGGGAGCTGTTTTTT.

This clonotype counts as medium-sized. The chain is built from TRBV6-5 and TRBJ2-7; 9 nucleotides align to TRBD1. V dropped 6 bases and J dropped 4; count of bases not matched to a gene: 13. This CDR3 region has 16 residues. CDR1 and CDR2 from the germline V gene are MNHEY and SVGAGI. CDR3 protein: CASSPSAGQGRYEQYV. CDR3 coding DNA: TGTGCCAGCAGCCCCTCGGCGGGACAGGGAAGGTACGAGCAGTACGTC.

This clonotype was seen more than once but under ten times. This sequence joins TRBV7-4 and TRBJ2-7; D not certain. Germline-derived CDR1 and CDR2 are SGHVT and SQSDAQ. Trimming took off 11 bases at V and 2 bases at J, with 19 bases between the two ends. The CDR3 is 14 residues long. The CDR3 region is CALRTKSSTYEQYF. CDR3 in DNA: TGTGCCCTTCGGACGAAATCGAGCACCTACGAGCAGTACTTC.

This clonotype was seen a few times. The chain combines TRBV7-2 with TRBJ1-1; D is unresolved. V was trimmed by 4 bases and J by 3 bases, leaving 15 bases between them. Per germline, CDR1 SGHTA and CDR2 FQGNSA. The CDR3 extends over 15 amino acids. CDR3 coding DNA: TGTGCCAGCAGCTCGGGATTTTGGTTGGACACTGAAGCTTTCTTT. Translation gives CASSSGFWLDTEAFF.